What follows describes a single T cell receptor (beta chain). The sample belongs to a study of blood T cell repertoires in COVID-19. Study summary: Acute and convalescent COVID-19 samples came from the United States, Italy and Spain. Nucleic acid was either cDNA or gDNA, and it came from T cells, B-cell-depleted T cells, or PBMCs.

Sequenced by immunoSEQ multiplex PCR; TCRdb stores in-frame clones only, minus some. This table holds roughly 100,000 clones, 70% to 90% found once. The V gene lost 2 bases and the J gene lost 1 base, with 12 bases spanning the gap. The CDR3 is 16 residues long. Germline CDR1 is KGHDR and CDR2 is SFDVKD. The sample was peripheral blood. This TCR was recovered from a woman in her sixties or seventies with acute or convalescent COVID-19. The chain joins TRBV24-1 to TRBJ2-3, with D hard to call. CDR3 nucleotide sequence: TGTGCCACCAGTGATTGGGCCCCAAGTCGCACAGATACGCAGTATTTT. Protein product: CATSDWAPSRTDTQYF.